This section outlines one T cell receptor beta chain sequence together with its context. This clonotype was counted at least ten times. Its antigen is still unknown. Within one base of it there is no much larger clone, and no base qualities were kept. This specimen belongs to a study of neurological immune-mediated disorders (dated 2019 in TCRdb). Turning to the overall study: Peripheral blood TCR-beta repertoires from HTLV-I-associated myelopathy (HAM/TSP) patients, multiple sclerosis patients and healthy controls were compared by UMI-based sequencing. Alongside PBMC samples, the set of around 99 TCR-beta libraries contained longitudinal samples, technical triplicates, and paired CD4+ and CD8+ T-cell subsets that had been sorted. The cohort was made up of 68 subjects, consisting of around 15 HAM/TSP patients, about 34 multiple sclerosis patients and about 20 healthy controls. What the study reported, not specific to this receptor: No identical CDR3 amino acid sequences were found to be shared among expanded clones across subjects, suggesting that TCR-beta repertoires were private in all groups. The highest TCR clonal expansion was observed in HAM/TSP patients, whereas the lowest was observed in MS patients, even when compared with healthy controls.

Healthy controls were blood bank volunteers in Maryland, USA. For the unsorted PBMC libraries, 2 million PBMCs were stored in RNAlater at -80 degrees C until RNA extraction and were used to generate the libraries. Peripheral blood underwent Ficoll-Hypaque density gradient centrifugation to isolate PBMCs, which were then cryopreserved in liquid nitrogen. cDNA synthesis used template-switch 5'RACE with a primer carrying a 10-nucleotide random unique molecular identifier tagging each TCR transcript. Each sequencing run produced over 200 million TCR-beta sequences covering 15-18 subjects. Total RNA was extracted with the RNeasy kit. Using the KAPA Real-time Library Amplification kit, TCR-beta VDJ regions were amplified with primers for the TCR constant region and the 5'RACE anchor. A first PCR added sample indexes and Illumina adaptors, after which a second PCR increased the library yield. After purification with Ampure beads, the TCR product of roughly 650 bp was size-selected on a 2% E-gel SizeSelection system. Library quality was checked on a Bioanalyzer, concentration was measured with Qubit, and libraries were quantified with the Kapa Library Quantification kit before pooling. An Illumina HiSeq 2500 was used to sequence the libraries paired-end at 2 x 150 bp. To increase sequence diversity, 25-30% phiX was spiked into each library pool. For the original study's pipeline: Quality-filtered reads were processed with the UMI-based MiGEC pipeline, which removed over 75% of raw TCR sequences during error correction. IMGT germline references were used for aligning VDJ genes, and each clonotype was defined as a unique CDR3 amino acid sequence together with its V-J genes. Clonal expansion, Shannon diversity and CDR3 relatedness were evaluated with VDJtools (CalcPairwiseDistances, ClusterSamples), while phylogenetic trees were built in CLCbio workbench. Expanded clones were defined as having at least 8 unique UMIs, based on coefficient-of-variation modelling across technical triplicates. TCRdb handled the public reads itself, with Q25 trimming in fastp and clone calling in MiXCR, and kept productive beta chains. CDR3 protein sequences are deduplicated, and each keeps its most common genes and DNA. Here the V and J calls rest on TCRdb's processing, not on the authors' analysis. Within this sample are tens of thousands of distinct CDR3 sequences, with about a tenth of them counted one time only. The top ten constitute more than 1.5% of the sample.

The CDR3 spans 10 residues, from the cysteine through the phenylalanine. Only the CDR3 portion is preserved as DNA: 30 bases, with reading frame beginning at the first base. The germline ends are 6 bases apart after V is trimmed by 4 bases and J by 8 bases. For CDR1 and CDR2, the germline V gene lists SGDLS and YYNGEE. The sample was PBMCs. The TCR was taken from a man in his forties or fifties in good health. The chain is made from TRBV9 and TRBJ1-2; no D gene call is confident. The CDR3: CASSSSGYTF. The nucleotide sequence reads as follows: TGTGCCAGCAGCTCAAGCGGCTACACCTTC.